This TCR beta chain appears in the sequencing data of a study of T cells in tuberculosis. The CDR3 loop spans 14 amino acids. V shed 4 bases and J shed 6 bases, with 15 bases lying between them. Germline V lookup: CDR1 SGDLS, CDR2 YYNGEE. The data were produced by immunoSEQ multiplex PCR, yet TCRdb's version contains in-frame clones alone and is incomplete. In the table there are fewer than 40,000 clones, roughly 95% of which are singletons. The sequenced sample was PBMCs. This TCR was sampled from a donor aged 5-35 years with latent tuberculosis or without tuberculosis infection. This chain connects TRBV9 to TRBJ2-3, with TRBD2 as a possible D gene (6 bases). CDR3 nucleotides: TGTGCCAGCAGCCCCTCGGCGGGAACGGATACGCAGTATTTT. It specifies CASSPSAGTDTQYF.